This T cell receptor beta chain was found in a study of beta chain features in type 1 diabetes. On this clone itself: What it binds is unknown.

CD4+ cells of the naive, central memory, regulatory and stem cell-like memory types were sorted via CD45RO/CCR7/CD25/CD127/CD95/CD27. Overall study results and limits: The similarity of naive, central memory and Treg TCRB repertoires appeared greater among patients than among healthy donors.

All of the isolated RNA was reverse transcribed, so expressed TCRB transcripts were sequenced. Here immunoSEQ multiplex PCR was the method, and the copy in TCRdb shows in-frame clones only, minus some. The sample consists of about 620,000 clones, less than 20% of them appearing once. The CDR3 is made up of 14 amino acids. V lost 6 bases, J lost 7 bases, and 12 bases stayed unmatched. The germline CDR1 and CDR2 sequences are SGHRS and YFSETQ. The sequenced sample consisted of naive CD4+ T cells from blood. This sequence joins TRBV5-1 and TRBJ1-2; 7 bases match TRBD1. This sequence originates from a man aged 18 to 35 in good health. As DNA, the CDR3 is TGCGCCAGCACCGACGCCAGACAGGGAATTGGCTACACCTTC. Translated: CASTDARQGIGYTF.